The 29 T cell receptor beta chains below all came from one sample that was sequenced in a study of human T cells and chemical hapten exposure. The time point denotes: pre-sensitization, week 0. Regarding treatment: therapeutic diphenylcyclopropenone sensitization with weekly scalp DPC. TCRdb recomputed calls from the RACE reads with MiXCR, one row per CDR3 protein. Of around 100,000 distinct CDR3 sequences in the sample, about 10% were seen once. The material sequenced was whole blood, taken in connection with sensitization to the hapten diphenylcyclopropenone (DPC). The receptors here all came from a woman aged 55-69 years with alopecia areata. Some clones in this sample may be carry-over from other donors' samples.

This clonotype showed up just a few times. The chain joins TRBV5-1 to TRBJ2-3, with D perhaps given as TRBD1 or TRBD2 (5 bases each). The CDR3 extends over 15 amino acids. The V and J ends lost 4 bases and 6 bases respectively, with 18 bases between them. Germline V gives CDR1 SGHRS, CDR2 YFSETQ. The CDR3 nucleotides read TGCGCCAGCAGCCCCTCGGGACCGGGTCAGGATACGCAGTATTTT. Protein sequence: CASSPSGPGQDTQYF.

This chain joins TRBV7-2 and TRBJ1-3; TRBD1 aligns across 8 bases. This CDR3 spans 15 amino acids. J was trimmed by 0 bases and V by 6 bases; bases with no gene match: 4. The germline V gene encodes CDR1 SGHTA and CDR2 FQGNSA. The CDR3 sequence: CASRWGQDSGNTIYF. The DNA for the CDR3 is TGTGCCAGCAGATGGGGACAGGACTCTGGAAACACCATATATTTT.

This clonotype was counted at least ten times. This chain connects TRBV19 to TRBJ1-2; D remains unclear. Between the trimmed V and J ends, which lost 4 bases and 5 bases, there was a span of 14 bases. The CDR3 is made up of 14 amino acids. The germline V gene has CDR1 LNHDA and CDR2 SQIVND (reference sequence). CDR3 protein: CASSTTLNSYGYTF. In DNA, the CDR3 is TGTGCCAGTAGTACGACCCTCAACAGTTATGGCTACACCTTC.

In its sample, this clonotype was seen many times. The chain combines TRBV3-1 with TRBJ2-2; 7 nucleotides line up with TRBD2. Germline CDR1 and CDR2: LGHDT and YNNKEL (reference sequence). The V segment lost 5 bases and the J segment 5 bases; nucleotides outside the gene matches: 5. This CDR3 is built from 14 residues. In DNA, the CDR3 is TGTGCCAGCAGCACGCACGGGGGGACCGGGGAGCTGTTTTTT. Amino acids: CASSTHGGTGELFF.

The chain joins TRBV19 to TRBJ2-5; TRBD2 matches at 11 bases. Per germline, CDR1 LNHDA and CDR2 SQIVND (reference sequence). The CDR3 is 16 residues long. V lost 4 bases to trimming and J lost 6 bases; unmatched junction nucleotides: 10. CDR3 protein: CASSTQGSGGAKTQYF. CDR3 nucleotides: TGTGCCAGTAGTACCCAGGGTAGCGGGGGGGCGAAGACCCAGTACTTC.

The V and J genes are TRBV9 and TRBJ1-5; D possibly corresponds to TRBD1 (6 bases). Germline assignment: CDR1 SGDLS and CDR2 YYNGEE. Trimming stripped 3 bases from V and 2 bases from J, with 9 bases between. The CDR3 runs 14 residues. The CDR3 region is CASSGSGGNQPQHF. CDR3 DNA sequence: TGTGCCAGCAGCGGATCAGGGGGCAATCAGCCCCAGCATTTT.

This rearrangement joins TRBV7-2 to TRBJ1-5, with a possible D match to TRBD1 (5 bases). Germline V gene sequence: CDR1 SGHTA, CDR2 FQGNSA. Deletions cut 1 base from V and 5 bases from J, with 6 bases between. The length of the CDR3 is 13 residues. CDR3 amino acids: CASSLEGYQPQHF. CDR3 in DNA: TGTGCCAGCAGCTTAGAGGGGTATCAGCCCCAGCATTTT.

This clonotype came up many times. The CDR3 nucleotides read TGTGCCAGCAGCCTCCGCCGGGACAGGGACTACGAGCAGTACTTC. This gives the protein CASSLRRDRDYEQYF. The chain has TRBV7-9 and TRBJ2-7; 9 bases map to TRBD1. Germline V gives CDR1 SEHNR, CDR2 FQNEAQ (reference sequence). J gave up 3 bases and V 5 bases, and 8 bases lay outside the gene matches. The CDR3 is made up of 15 amino acids.

This clonotype was recorded a few times. The rearrangement uses TRBV19 and TRBJ2-7; weak D call: TRBD2 (5 bases). This CDR3 has 12 amino acids. The V end was cut by 5 bases, the J end by 5 bases, with 10 bases between. Germline V CDR1 and CDR2: LNHDA, SQIVND (reference sequence). The CDR3 DNA sequence: TGTGCCAGTAGTCTTGGACTTGACGAGCAGTACTTC. This codes for CASSLGLDEQYF. The full variable domain, rest sourced from reference TRBV19 and TRBJ2-7, is DGGITQSPKYLFRKEGQNVTLSCEQNLNHDAMYWYRQDPGQGLRLIYYSQIVNDFQKGDIAEGYSVSREKKESFPLTVTSAQKNPTAFYLCASSLGLDEQYFGPGTRLTVT.

The table lists this clonotype with many counts. The chain couples TRBV10-3 to TRBJ1-1; no clear D gene. Germline V CDR1 and CDR2: ENHRY, SYGVKD. The CDR3 runs to 14 residues. V lost 6 bases and J lost 3, with 14 bases in between. The CDR3 region has the DNA TGTGCCATCAGCCCAGTTCTGACTGACACTGAAGCTTTCTTT. It specifies CAISPVLTDTEAFF.

The sample holds many counts of this clonotype. The chain uses TRBV7-2 and TRBJ2-1; the D gene is possibly TRBD2 (7 bases). This CDR3 comprises 15 residues. Germline values: CDR1 SGHTA, CDR2 FQGNSA. V dropped 3 bases and J dropped 6 bases, with 15 bases sitting between them. CDR3 coding DNA: TGTGCCAGCAGCTTTTGGGGGGGGGCCGCCAATGAGCAGTTCTTC. Its translation: CASSFWGGAANEQFF.

This clonotype has ten or more counts. V is TRBV7-2 and J is TRBJ2-3; D is possibly TRBD2 (5 bases). CDR1 and CDR2 from the germline V gene are SGHTA and FQGNSA. V was clipped by 4 bases and J by 10 bases, with 12 bases between them. CDR3 size: 12 residues. CDR3: CASSWTGESQYF. The DNA for the CDR3 is TGTGCCAGCAGCTGGACTGGGGAGTCGCAGTATTTT.

This clonotype was observed at least ten times. This chain joins TRBV20-1 and TRBJ1-1, with 10 nucleotides matching TRBD1. The CDR3 is 15 residues long. V lost 1 base and J lost 5; bases outside the gene matches: 7. The V gene's germline CDR1 is DFQATT and CDR2 SNEGSKA (reference sequence). The CDR3 sequence is CSARGQGAGWTEAFF. CDR3 sequence (DNA): TGCAGTGCTAGAGGACAGGGGGCGGGTTGGACTGAAGCTTTCTTT.

This chain connects TRBV12-3 or TRBV12-4 to TRBJ1-2; 7 bases line up with TRBD1. The CDR3 sequence is 16 residues long. V was pared by 5 bases and J by 7 bases, with 16 bases of the junction left unmatched. The CDR3 here is CASSAPLGGAFAGYTF. The DNA for the CDR3 is TGTGCCAGCAGTGCACCCCTAGGGGGCGCATTTGCTGGCTACACCTTC.

This clonotype was observed a handful of times. The chain recombines TRBV6-6 with TRBJ1-1; 7 bases are a match to TRBD1. Germline V lookup: CDR1 MNHNY, CDR2 SVGAGI (reference sequence). V trimming: 6 bases; J trimming: 1 base; junction bases outside the gene matches: 11. There are 16 residues in the CDR3. The CDR3 protein is CASSRQGSSWNTEAFF. Written as DNA, the CDR3 is TGTGCCAGCAGCCGACAGGGATCCTCCTGGAACACTGAAGCTTTCTTT.

This clonotype was seen a handful of times. V gene TRBV5-4 combines with J gene TRBJ2-1; 11 positions agree with TRBD2. Trimming at V came to 5 bases and at J to 4 bases, leaving 8 bases not matched to a gene. This CDR3 comprises 16 residues. Germline values: CDR1 SGHNT, CDR2 YYREEE (reference sequence). CDR3 coding DNA: TGTGCCAGCAGTCTGGACCTAGCGGGGGGTTACAATGAGCAGTTCTTC. The encoded protein is CASSLDLAGGYNEQFF.

This clonotype was detected ten times or more. The J gene is TRBJ2-5, the V gene TRBV7-6, with D unclear. Trimming removed 2 bases at V and 3 bases at J, with 31 bases between. The CDR3 contains 21 residues. Per the germline V gene, CDR1 is SGHVS and CDR2 is FNYEAQ. CDR3 nucleotides: TGTGCCAGCAGCTTATTTTTCCCCCTCTTTGTTGACCGAGTGGATGAAGAGACCCAGTACTTC. Translated: CASSLFFPLFVDRVDEETQYF.

The rearrangement joins TRBV12-3 or TRBV12-4 to TRBJ1-2, with 10 positions matching TRBD1. CDR3 length: 18 amino acids. Trimming cost V 2 bases and J 6 bases; bases outside gene matches: 15. CDR3 coding DNA: TGTGCCAGCAGTTTATCTCCGACAGGGGGCCTTATTTTCGATGGCTACACCTTC. Translation: CASSLSPTGGLIFDGYTF.

This clonotype was seen ten or more times. The chain employs TRBV20-1 and TRBJ2-1; 9 bases agree with TRBD2. Germline V gives CDR1 DFQATT, CDR2 SNEGSKA (reference sequence). There are 13 residues in the CDR3. J gave up 7 bases and V 3 bases, and 4 bases lay outside the gene matches. The CDR3 bases are TGCAGTGCTAGGTTCCTAGCGGGGAATGAGCAGTTCTTC. This codes for CSARFLAGNEQFF.

There are many counts of this clonotype. The V call is TRBV2, the J call TRBJ2-1; 10 bases align to TRBD1. The CDR3 runs to 16 residues. Germline lookup yields CDR1 SNHLY and CDR2 FYNNEI. The trim removed 8 bases at V and 4 bases at J, leaving 11 bases unmatched. CDR3 coding DNA: TGTGCCAGCCCCCCCGTCCCGGGACAGGGGTACAATGAGCAGTTCTTC. It is translated as CASPPVPGQGYNEQFF.

On this clonotype itself: Compared with germline, one end of the junction differs, possibly owing to a read error. The rearrangement joins TRBV7-9 to TRBJ1-3; D ambiguous. This CDR3 has 16 amino acids. Germline V gene sequence: CDR1 SEHNR, CDR2 FQNEAQ (reference sequence). CDR3 DNA sequence: TGTGCCAGCAGCCCTCAGGCCACGAGCTCTGAAAACACCATATATTTT. Its protein is CASSPQATSSENTIYF.

In this sample, this clonotype turned up a few times. The chain links TRBV2 to TRBJ2-7, with TRBD1 as a possible D gene (6 bases). This CDR3 has 16 amino acids. Germline V gives CDR1 SNHLY, CDR2 FYNNEI. Trimming left V 1 base short and J 6 bases short, with 19 bases between. The CDR3 loop is CASSEEGYRAIPEQYF. DNA of the CDR3: TGTGCCAGCAGTGAAGAGGGGTACAGGGCCATCCCCGAGCAGTACTTC.

This clonotype was observed a handful of times. This chain links TRBV20-1 with TRBJ1-2; D is unresolved. Trimming removed 0 bases from V and 1 base from J, with 6 bases in between. This CDR3 comprises 13 residues. The germline V gene encodes CDR1 DFQATT and CDR2 SNEGSKA (reference sequence). The DNA for the CDR3 is TGCAGTGCTAGAGATGGGGATAACTATGGCTACACCTTC. Encoded protein: CSARDGDNYGYTF.

In its sample, this clonotype was seen many times. The V gene is TRBV18, the J gene TRBJ2-3, with D maybe TRBD1 (5 bases). CDR1 is KGHSH and CDR2 is LQKENI in the germline V gene. The length of the CDR3 is 17 residues. The ends were cut back, 5 bases at V and 1 base at J, with 19 bases in the middle. The CDR3, as DNA: TGTGCCAGCTCATTGTCGACAGCAATTCTGGGCACAGATACGCAGTATTTT. Its translation: CASSLSTAILGTDTQYF.

This clonotype was seen more than once but under ten times. The chain links TRBV5-1 to TRBJ1-5; D unresolved. Between the trimmed V and J ends, which lost 4 bases and 3 bases, there was a span of 17 bases. The CDR3 has 16 amino acids. CDR1 is SGHRS and CDR2 is YFSETQ in the germline V gene. Here the CDR3 reads CASSPEGGSNNQPQHF. The CDR3 DNA sequence: TGCGCCAGCAGCCCGGAGGGCGGATCTAACAATCAGCCCCAGCATTTT.

This clonotype has only a few counts. CDR3: CAQGGQGNYGYTF. The DNA for the CDR3 is TGTGCCCAAGGAGGACAGGGGAACTATGGCTACACCTTC. This chain connects TRBV7-9 to TRBJ1-2, with 9 bases lining up with TRBD1. Germline V gene data show CDR1 as SEHNR and CDR2 as FQNEAQ (reference sequence). The CDR3 runs to 13 residues. With V trimmed by 11 bases and J by 2 bases, 6 bases remained unmatched. Based on the CDR3 plus reference TRBV7-9 and TRBJ1-2, the full variable domain is DTGVSQNPRHKITKRGQNVTFRCDPISEHNRLYWYRQTLGQGPEFLTYFQNEAQLEKSRLLSDRFSAERPKGSFSTLEIQRTEQGDSAMYLCAQGGQGNYGYTFGSGTRLTVV.

This clonotype was seen many times. The chain combines TRBV20-1 with TRBJ2-3, with a possible D match to TRBD2 (6 bases). Trimming pared 3 bases from V and 3 bases from J, leaving 13 bases between. CDR1 DFQATT and CDR2 SNEGSKA come from the germline V gene (reference sequence). This CDR3 has 14 amino acids. CDR3 coding DNA: TGCAGTGCTAGGCTGGGGGGTAGTACAGATACGCAGTATTTT. This codes for CSARLGGSTDTQYF.

This chain uses TRBV10-2 with TRBJ2-1; no reliable D call. The germline V and J ends were trimmed by 4 bases and 7 bases, with 5 bases remaining between them. Germline-derived CDR1 and CDR2 are WSHSY and SAAADI. The CDR3 length is 11 residues. The CDR3 is CASSVINEQFF. CDR3 coding DNA: TGCGCCAGCAGTGTAATAAATGAGCAGTTCTTC.

The rearrangement joins TRBV18 to TRBJ2-7; 11 bases fit TRBD1. Germline CDR1 is KGHSH and CDR2 is LQKENI. The length of the CDR3 is 16 residues. The J segment lost 4 bases and the V segment lost 3 bases, leaving 8 bases of the junction unmatched. CDR3 DNA sequence: TGTGCCAGCTCACCCAGGACAGGGGGCGTGGGGTACGAGCAGTACTTC. Encoded protein: CASSPRTGGVGYEQYF.